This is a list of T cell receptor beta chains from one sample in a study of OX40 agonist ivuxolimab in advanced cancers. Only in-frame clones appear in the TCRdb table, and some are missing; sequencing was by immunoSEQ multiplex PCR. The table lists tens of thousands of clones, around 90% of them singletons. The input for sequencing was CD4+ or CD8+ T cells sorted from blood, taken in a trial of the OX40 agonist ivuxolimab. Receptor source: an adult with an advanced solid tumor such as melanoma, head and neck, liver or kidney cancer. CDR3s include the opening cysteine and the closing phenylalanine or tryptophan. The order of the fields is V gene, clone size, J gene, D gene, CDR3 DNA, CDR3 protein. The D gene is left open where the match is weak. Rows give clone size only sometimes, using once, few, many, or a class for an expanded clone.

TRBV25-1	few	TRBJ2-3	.	TGTGCCAGCAGTGAATGGAACTCCCGAGATACGCAGTATTTT	CASSEWNSRDTQYF
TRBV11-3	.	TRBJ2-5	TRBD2	TGTGCCAGCAGCTTAGGCCAACTAGCGTTTGACCAAGAGACCCAGTACTTC	CASSLGQLAFDQETQYF
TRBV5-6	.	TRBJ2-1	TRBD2	TGTGCCAGCAGCCAAGCGGGGTCCCTTTACAATGAGCAGTTCTTC	CASSQAGSLYNEQFF
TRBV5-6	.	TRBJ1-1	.	TGTGCCAGCAGCTTGGCCTCTGGGGGCCCACAGACGGGGGCTTTCTTT	CASSLASGGPQTGAFF
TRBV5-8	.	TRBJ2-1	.	TGTGCCAGCAGCCTGAGGGGTGGGGGCAATGAGCAGTTCTTC	CASSLRGGGNEQFF
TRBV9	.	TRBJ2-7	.	TGTGCCAGCAGCGTTGACGGTGGAGCAAGCTCCTACGAGCAGTACTTC	CASSVDGGASSYEQYF
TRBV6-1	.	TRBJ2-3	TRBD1	TGTGCCAGCAGTGACCTGGACAGGGGGAAAGTCACAGATACGCAGTATTTT	CASSDLDRGKVTDTQYF
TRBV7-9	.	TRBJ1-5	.	TGTGCCAGCAGCTTAGTAGGGGGGCCTTATAGCAATCAGCCCCAGCATTTT	CASSLVGGPYSNQPQHF
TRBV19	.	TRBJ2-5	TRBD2	TGTGCCAGTAGTATTGGTGAGCGGGGGAACCAAGAGACCCAGTACTTC	CASSIGERGNQETQYF
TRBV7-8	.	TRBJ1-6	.	TGTGCCAGCAGCCTCTCGGCGGTCCTCAAAAATTCACCCCTCCACTTT	CASSLSAVLKNSPLHF
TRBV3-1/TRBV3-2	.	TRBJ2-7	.	TGTGTGTTAGACGAGCAGTACTTC	CVLDEQYF
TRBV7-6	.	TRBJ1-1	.	TGTGCCAGCAGCTTATGGACGAACACTGAAGCTTTCTTT	CASSLWTNTEAFF
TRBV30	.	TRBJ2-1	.	TGTGCCTGGAGGAGGCAGGACCAGTACAATGAGCAGTTCTTC	CAWRRQDQYNEQFF
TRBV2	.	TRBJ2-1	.	TGTGCCAGCAGTTCCCTCGCGTGGGATGAGCAGTTCTTC	CASSSLAWDEQFF
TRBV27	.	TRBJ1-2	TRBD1	TGTGCCAGCAGTCCGCCGGGACAGTGGCATGGCTACACCTTC	CASSPPGQWHGYTF
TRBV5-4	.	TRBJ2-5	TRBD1	TGTGCCAGCAGCTTGTCCCCACCTCCGGGACAGGGCATCAAAGAGACCCAGTACTTC	CASSLSPPPGQGIKETQYF
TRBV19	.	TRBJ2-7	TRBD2	TGTGCCAGTAGTACTAGCGGGAGTTACGAGCAGTACTTC	CASSTSGSYEQYF
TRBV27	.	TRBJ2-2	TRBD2	TGTGCCAGCAGTTTCGCGGGGGGCAACACCGGGGAGCTGTTTTTT	CASSFAGGNTGELFF
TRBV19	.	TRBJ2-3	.	TGTGCCAGTAGTACCCTCGTGTACACAGATACGCAGTATTTT	CASSTLVYTDTQYF
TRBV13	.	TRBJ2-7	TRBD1	TGTGCCAGCAGCTTAGAGGGACAGGGGCGAAAAGAGCAGTACTTC	CASSLEGQGRKEQYF
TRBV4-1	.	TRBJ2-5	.	TGCGCCAGCAGCCAAATAAGTAGAGAGACCCAGTACTTC	CASSQISRETQYF
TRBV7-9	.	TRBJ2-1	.	TGTGCCAGCAGCTTAGTGGGTAGGAATGAGCAGTTCTTC	CASSLVGRNEQFF
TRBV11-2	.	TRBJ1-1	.	TGTGCCAGCAGTGTCGGGAACACTGAAGCTTTCTTT	CASSVGNTEAFF
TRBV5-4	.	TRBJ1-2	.	TGTGCCGGCAGCTTGGAGCCAGGGGACCTCTATGGCTACACCTTC	CAGSLEPGDLYGYTF
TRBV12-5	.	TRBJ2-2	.	TGTGCTAGTGGCCAATGGGACAACACCGGGGAGCTGTTTTTT	CASGQWDNTGELFF
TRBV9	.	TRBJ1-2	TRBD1	TGTGCCAGCAGCGTAGATAGGGGGCATAACTATGGCTACACCTTC	CASSVDRGHNYGYTF
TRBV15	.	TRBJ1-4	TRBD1	TGTGCCACCAGCTGGGCAGGGGGCACCGTTTGGGAAAAACTGTTTTTT	CATSWAGGTVWEKLFF
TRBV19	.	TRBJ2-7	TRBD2	TGTGCCACCAGCGCCACTAGCGGGAGTATTTACGAGCAGTACTTC	CATSATSGSIYEQYF
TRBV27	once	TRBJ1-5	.	TGTGCCAGCAGTTTCGGCGGACCCAATCAGCCCCAGCATTTT	CASSFGGPNQPQHF
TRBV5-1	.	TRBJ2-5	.	TGCGCCAGCAGCGTCACAGGTGAAGAGACCCAGTACTTC	CASSVTGEETQYF
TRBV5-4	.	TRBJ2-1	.	TGTGCCAGCAGCTCCGGCGGGGCGGGTGAGCAGTTCTTC	CASSSGGAGEQFF
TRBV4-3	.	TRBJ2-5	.	TGCGCCAGCAGCCAAGATAGTGGCAGCCAAGAGACCCAGTACTTC	CASSQDSGSQETQYF
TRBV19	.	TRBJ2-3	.	TGTGCCAGTACGAACCTCGGGGCTAGCACAGATACGCAGTATTTT	CASTNLGASTDTQYF
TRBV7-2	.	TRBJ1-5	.	TGTGCCAGCAGTAAAGTAGGTGGTGATCAGCCCCAGCATTTT	CASSKVGGDQPQHF
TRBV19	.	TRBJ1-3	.	TGTGCCAGTAGTATTTACAGCGCTGGAAACACCATATATTTT	CASSIYSAGNTIYF
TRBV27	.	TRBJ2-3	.	TGTGCCAGCAGTTTAGTCACTAGCACAGATACGCAGTATTTT	CASSLVTSTDTQYF
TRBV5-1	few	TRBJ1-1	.	TGCGCCAGCAGCTTGGTGGCTGCTGAAGCTTTCTTT	CASSLVAAEAFF
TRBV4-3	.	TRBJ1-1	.	TGCGCCAGCAGCCAAGGGGCTGAGAACACTGAAGCTTTCTTT	CASSQGAENTEAFF
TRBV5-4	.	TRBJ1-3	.	TGTGCCAGCAGCTTGTGGGGAAACACCATATATTTT	CASSLWGNTIYF
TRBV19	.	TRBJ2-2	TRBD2	TGTGCCAGTAGTACAAGCGGGAGGGCCGCCGGGGAGCTGTTTTTT	CASSTSGRAAGELFF
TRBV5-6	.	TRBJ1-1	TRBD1	TGTGCCAGCAGCCCGACAGGGAGAACTGAAGCTTTCTTT	CASSPTGRTEAFF
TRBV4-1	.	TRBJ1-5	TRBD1	TGCGCCAGCAGCCAAACAGGGGATCAGCCCCAGCATTTT	CASSQTGDQPQHF
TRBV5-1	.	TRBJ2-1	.	TGCGCCAGCAGCGCGGGCGTCGATTCCAATGAGCAGTTCTTC	CASSAGVDSNEQFF
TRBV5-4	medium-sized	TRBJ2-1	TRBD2	TGTGCCAGCAGTTTTGTTGCGGGAGACTACAATGAGCAGTTCTTC	CASSFVAGDYNEQFF
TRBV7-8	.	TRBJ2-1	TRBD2	TGTGCCAGCAGCCGGGGAAGCGGGGGGGCCTTGGATGAGCAGTTCTTC	CASSRGSGGALDEQFF
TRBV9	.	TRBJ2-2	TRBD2	TGTGCCAGCAGCCCCAGGAGCGGGAGGGCGGGGGAGCTGTTTTTT	CASSPRSGRAGELFF
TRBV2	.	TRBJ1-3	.	TGTGCCAGCAGTGAAGCTCAAGGACAGTTCTCTGGAAACACCATATATTTT	CASSEAQGQFSGNTIYF
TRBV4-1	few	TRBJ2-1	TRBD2	TGCGCCAGCAGCCAAGCCACACTAGCGGGGGGGCGGAATGAGCAGTTCTTC	CASSQATLAGGRNEQFF